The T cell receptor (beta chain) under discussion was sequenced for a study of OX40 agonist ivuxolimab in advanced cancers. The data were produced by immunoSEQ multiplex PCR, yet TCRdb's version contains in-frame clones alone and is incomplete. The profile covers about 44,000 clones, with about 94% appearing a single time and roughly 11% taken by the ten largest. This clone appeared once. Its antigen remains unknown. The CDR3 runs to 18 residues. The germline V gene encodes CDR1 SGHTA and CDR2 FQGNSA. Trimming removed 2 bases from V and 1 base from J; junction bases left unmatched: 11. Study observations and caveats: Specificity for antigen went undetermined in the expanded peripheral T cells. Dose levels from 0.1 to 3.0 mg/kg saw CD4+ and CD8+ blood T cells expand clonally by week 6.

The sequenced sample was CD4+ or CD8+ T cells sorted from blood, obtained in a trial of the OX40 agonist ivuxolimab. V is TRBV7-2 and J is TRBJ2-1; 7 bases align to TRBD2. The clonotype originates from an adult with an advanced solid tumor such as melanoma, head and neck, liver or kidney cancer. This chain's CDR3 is CASSLSEVAGTSYNEQFF. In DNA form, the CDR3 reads TGTGCCAGCAGCTTATCGGAAGTAGCGGGCACTTCCTACAATGAGCAGTTCTTC.